The sequence of this TCR beta chain was determined in a study of T cells in Graves' hyperthyroidism and ophthalmopathy. Study-level information: Blood from the periphery was taken at initial diagnosis, before any treatment.

RNA transcripts gave rise to amplified TCR beta CDR3 regions. TCR CDR3 underwent first-round RT-PCR with the HTBI primer set. TCRdb processed the multiplex PCR reads anew with MiXCR; each CDR3 protein has one entry. The sample carries a few hundred thousand distinct CDR3 sequences, about 15% recorded once. CDR1 is GTSNPN, CDR2 SVGIG, per germline (reference sequence). The CDR3 totals 14 residues. Of note for this clonotype: Its matching antigen is unknown. The junction departs from the called germline gene at one end, perhaps through a read error.

Subjects aged 18 to 65 presented with newly diagnosed hyperthyroidism of less than 2 months' duration. Overall study findings and caveats: Most thyroid clonotypes expanded above 0.001 appeared in blood too.

V usage is TRBV30 and J usage is TRBJ2-7; D is perhaps TRBD1 or TRBD2 (6 bases each). The specimen sequenced was blood. This receptor was obtained from a woman in her forties or fifties with Graves' hyperthyroidism that later progressed to Graves' ophthalmopathy. CDR3 protein: CAWSSGTGAYEQHF. For the CDR3, the DNA is TGTGCCTGGAGCTCCGGGACGGGGGCCTACGAGCAGCACTTC.